This TCR beta chain comes out of a study of spatial heterogeneity in lung cancer. Overall study: Within tumor regions, the number of TCR transcripts tracked closely with a T cell module score obtained from matched bulk RNA-seq.

Only a few counts were recorded for this clonotype. The target antigen is unknown. The V gene's germline CDR1 is SNHLY and CDR2 FYNNEI. V shed 0 bases and J shed 0 bases, with 15 bases lying between them. The CDR3 contains 18 residues. TCRdb reprocessed the 5' RACE reads with MiXCR, giving one entry per CDR3 protein. This table has more than 25,000 distinct CDR3 sequences, around 6.5% appearing once. Regarding time point: sample taken at primary tumor resection. Samples came from some 71 TRACERx patients with untreated early-stage lung cancer. Tumor, nontumor lung or frozen PBMC supplied whole RNA that was sequenced unsorted. Overall study findings and caveats: Coverage of tumor T cells, an estimated figure, was roughly 7% for alpha and around 12% for beta chains. Within tumors, counts of expanded alpha and beta TCRs tracked tumor mutation counts.

V gene TRBV2 combines with J gene TRBJ2-1, with D perhaps TRBD2 (6 bases). The sequences come from lung tumor tissue, collected at surgery. The receptor comes from a male donor with early-stage non-small cell lung cancer. This CDR3 reads CASSEALRRGRSYNEQFF. In DNA form, the CDR3 reads TGTGCCAGCAGTGAAGCGCTTCGGCGGGGTCGCTCCTACAATGAGCAGTTCTTC.